This T cell receptor (beta chain) is drawn from a study of identifying expanded T cells in peripheral blood. Points from the study as a whole: Technical replicates showed roughly 1.2 changed clones; approximately 2 weeks approximately 15; four weeks 19. Variance in clone template counts between approximately two-week samples significantly increased with total template count across all healthy donors.

With 3 bases removed from V and 0 bases from J, the gap between germline ends came to 8 bases. The CDR3 length is 14 residues. Germline values: CDR1 MNHEY, CDR2 SMNVEV (reference sequence). Generated by immunoSEQ multiplex PCR, the TCRdb table keeps only in-frame clones and is missing some. The table lists fewer than 65,000 clones, roughly 86% of them singletons, with approximately 4.7% in the top ten. This clone has just one count. Its specificity is not known. The source is a person aged 18 to 75 in good health. Material for sequencing was blood. V usage is TRBV27 and J usage is TRBJ1-2; D remains unclear. For the CDR3, the DNA is TGTGCCAGCAGTTTGGGGTCCGCTAACTATGGCTACACCTTC. Protein sequence: CASSLGSANYGYTF.